Below, one T cell receptor (beta chain) is given with its context. This CDR3 has 15 amino acids. Germline V gene lookup returns CDR1 GTSNPN and CDR2 SVGIG (reference sequence). Trimming took 4 bases from V and 5 from J; bases not matched to a gene: 10. In the study's own analysis: Amplification of reference gene primers was used by the study to estimate nucleated cell counts. Assay: immunoSEQ multiplex PCR; the TCRdb copy retains only in-frame clones and omits some. The D gene and trimming were derived from the DNA, and the V and J assignments and clone size from that table. The sample has 250,000 to 350,000 clones, approximately 90% seen once. The data belong to a study of blood T cell repertoires in COVID-19. Study details: The United States, Italy and Spain provided the acute and convalescent COVID-19 samples. Sample material is recorded as cDNA or gDNA derived from T cells, B-cell-depleted T cells, or PBMCs.

The chain recombines TRBV30 with TRBJ2-4; 8 bases fit TRBD1. The specimen sequenced was peripheral blood. The source is a woman in her twenties or thirties with active or convalescent COVID-19. CDR3 residues: CAWTSDRAFENIQYF. CDR3 DNA: TGTGCCTGGACTTCGGACAGGGCCTTTGAAAACATTCAGTACTTC.